The clone carrying this T cell receptor (beta chain) appeared a few times. What it binds is not known. This sample was taken from a study of T cells in Graves' hyperthyroidism and ophthalmopathy. Together with thyroid ultrasound, orbital computed tomography, serum thyroxine and TRAb, clinical symptoms were used for diagnoses. Study outcomes and limitations: The model forecast ophthalmopathy, anticipating it by a median approximately 6.1 months before onset. A 13 V-J signature model discriminated ophthalmopathy versus stable hyperthyroidism. Blood samples included most of the expanded thyroid clonotypes exceeding 0.001.

Amplified regions were TCR beta CDR3 sequences from RNA transcripts. Researchers ran a first-round RT-PCR on the TCR CDR3 using the HTBI primer set. In TCRdb, the multiplex PCR reads were re-called with MiXCR into one record per CDR3 protein. The repertoire consists of just under 750,000 distinct CDR3 sequences, with just over 35% occurring once and the leading ten covering roughly 30%. Sequencing was done on a sample of blood. The clonotype originates from a middle-aged woman with Graves' hyperthyroidism.

CDR3 loop: CASSQLSGVGTQYF. The CDR3 DNA sequence: TGTGCCAGCAGCCAGTTGTCGGGCGTGGGGACCCAGTACTTC. J is TRBJ2-5 and V is TRBV28; D remains unclear. This CDR3 has 14 residues. Germline CDR1 and CDR2: MDHEN and SYDVKM. V was shortened by 6 bases and J by 7 bases, with 18 bases between the two germline ends.